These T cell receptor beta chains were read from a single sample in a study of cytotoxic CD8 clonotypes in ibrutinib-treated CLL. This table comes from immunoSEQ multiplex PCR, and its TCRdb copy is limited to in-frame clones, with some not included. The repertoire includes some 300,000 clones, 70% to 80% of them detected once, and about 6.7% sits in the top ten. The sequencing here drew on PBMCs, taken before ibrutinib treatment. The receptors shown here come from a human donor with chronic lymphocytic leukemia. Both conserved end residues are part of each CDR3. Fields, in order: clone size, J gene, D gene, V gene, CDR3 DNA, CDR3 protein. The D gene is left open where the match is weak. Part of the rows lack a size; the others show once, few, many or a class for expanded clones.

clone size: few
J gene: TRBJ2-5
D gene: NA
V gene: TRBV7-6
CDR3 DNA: TGTGCCAGCAGCTTAGCTGGTACGGGGAAGACCCAGTACTTC
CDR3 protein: CASSLAGTGKTQYF

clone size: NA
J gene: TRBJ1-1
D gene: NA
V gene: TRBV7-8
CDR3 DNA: TGTGCCAGCAGTCGTGACGTAGCCGGCGCAGCTTTCTTT
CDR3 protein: CASSRDVAGAAFF

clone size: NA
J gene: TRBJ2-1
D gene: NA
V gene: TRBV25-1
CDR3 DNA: TGTGCCAGTGATAGCGGACTCTTCCCCTACAATGAGCAGTTCTTC
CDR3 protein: CASDSGLFPYNEQFF

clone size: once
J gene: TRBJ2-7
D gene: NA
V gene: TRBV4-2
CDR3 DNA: TGTGCCAGCAGCCACGGAGGGACTCAAACCTACGACGAGCAGTACTTC
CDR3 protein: CASSHGGTQTYDEQYF

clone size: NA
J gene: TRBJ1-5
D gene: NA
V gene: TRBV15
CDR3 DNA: TGTGCCACCGGGACACATGGAGCCAGTCAGCCCCAGCATTTT
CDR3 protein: CATGTHGASQPQHF

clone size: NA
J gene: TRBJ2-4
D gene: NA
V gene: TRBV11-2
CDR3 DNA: TGTGCCAGCAGCTTAGTAGTTGCCTCATCAGCCGGCATTCAGTACTTC
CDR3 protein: CASSLVVASSAGIQYF

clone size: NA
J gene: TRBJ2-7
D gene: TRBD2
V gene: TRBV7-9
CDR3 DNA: TGTGCCAGCAGCTTATCCGGGACTAGTGGCTACGAGCAGTACTTC
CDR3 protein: CASSLSGTSGYEQYF

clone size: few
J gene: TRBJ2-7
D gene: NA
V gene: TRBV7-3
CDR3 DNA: TGTGCCAGCAGCCCCGGGCCACCGGAAACCTACGAGCAGTACTTC
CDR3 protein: CASSPGPPETYEQYF

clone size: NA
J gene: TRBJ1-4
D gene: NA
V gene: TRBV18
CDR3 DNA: TGTGCCAGCTCACCCCTGGGGGAATATGAAAAACTGTTTTTT
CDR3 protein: CASSPLGEYEKLFF

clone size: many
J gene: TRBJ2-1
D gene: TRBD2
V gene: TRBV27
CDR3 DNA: TGTGCCAGCAGTCCCGGGACTAGCGGATACAATGAGCAGTTCTTC
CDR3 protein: CASSPGTSGYNEQFF

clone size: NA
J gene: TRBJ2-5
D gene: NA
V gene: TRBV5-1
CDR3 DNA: TGCGCCAGCAGCCCCGGAGGGGGCGAAGAGACCCAGTACTTC
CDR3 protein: CASSPGGGEETQYF

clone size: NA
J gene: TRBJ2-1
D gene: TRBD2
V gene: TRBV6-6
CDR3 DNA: TGTGCCAGCAGTTACTCCCTAGCGGGAGTAGGTGAGCAGTTCTTC
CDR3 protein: CASSYSLAGVGEQFF

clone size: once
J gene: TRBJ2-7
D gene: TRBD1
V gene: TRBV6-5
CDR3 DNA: TGTGCCAGCAAGCGAGACAGGGGGCCCGACGAGCAGTACTTC
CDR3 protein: CASKRDRGPDEQYF

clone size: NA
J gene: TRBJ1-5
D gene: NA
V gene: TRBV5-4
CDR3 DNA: TGTGCCAGCAGCTTCGATGGGCAGGGGAGTCAGCCCCAGCATTTT
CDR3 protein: CASSFDGQGSQPQHF

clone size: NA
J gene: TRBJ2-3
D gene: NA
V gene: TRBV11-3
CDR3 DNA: TGTGCCAGCAGCTTAGACCGGGACACAGATACGCAGTATTTT
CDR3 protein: CASSLDRDTDTQYF

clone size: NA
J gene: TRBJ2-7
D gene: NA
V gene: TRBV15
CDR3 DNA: TGTGCCACCGGAAAGGGGTCCTACGAGCAGTACTTC
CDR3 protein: CATGKGSYEQYF

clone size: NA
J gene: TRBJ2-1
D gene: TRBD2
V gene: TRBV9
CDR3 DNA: TGTGCCAGCAGCTCAGAGGCGGGACTAGCAGACTACAATGAGCAGTTCTTC
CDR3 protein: CASSSEAGLADYNEQFF